A single sample is the source of the 8 T cell receptor beta chains below, sequenced in a study of blood T cell repertoires in COVID-19. This table comes from immunoSEQ multiplex PCR, and its TCRdb copy is limited to in-frame clones, with some not included. Seen here are more than 150,000 clones, around 80% observed once, and the top ten hold over 13%. Specimen: PBMCs or T cells enriched from blood (not recorded which). These TCRs come from a man between 60 and 70 years old who had been exposed to COVID-19.

This chain uses TRBV5-1 with TRBJ1-5, with TRBD1 matching over 9 bases. V lost 1 base to trimming and J lost 6 bases; unmatched junction nucleotides: 5. Germline V lookup: CDR1 SGHRS, CDR2 YFSETQ. The CDR3 covers 15 residues. In DNA, the CDR3 is TGCGCCAGCAGCTTGACAGGGGGCGACGGTCAGCCCCAGCATTTT. Translated, it gives CASSLTGGDGQPQHF.

This clone occurred many times. This chain links TRBV7-2 with TRBJ2-7, with D possibly matching TRBD1 (6 bases). The germline gives CDR1 SGHTA, CDR2 FQGNSA. The CDR3 spans 15 residues. The V and J ends lost 1 base and 2 bases respectively, with 12 bases between them. The CDR3 spells CASSLGVGQAYEQYF. CDR3 bases: TGTGCCAGCAGCTTAGGAGTGGGACAAGCCTACGAGCAGTACTTC.

CDR3 in amino acids: CAWSAQSDSFNSPLHF. In DNA, the CDR3 is TGTGCCTGGAGTGCCCAATCGGACAGTTTCAATTCACCCCTCCACTTT. The rearrangement joins TRBV30 to TRBJ1-6; the D gene is possibly TRBD1 (6 bases). CDR1 and CDR2 (germline): GTSNPN, SVGIG (reference sequence). The ends were cut back, 1 base at V and 7 bases at J, with 17 bases in the middle. The CDR3 is 16 amino acids.

J is TRBJ2-7 and V is TRBV6-2 or TRBV6-3; 10 bases map to TRBD1. CDR3 length equals 15 residues. Germline V gene lookup returns CDR1 MNHEY and CDR2 SVGEGT. The junction had 7 bases not matched to a gene; V was cut back by 6 bases and J by 2 bases. The CDR3 nucleotides are TGTGCCAGCAGCTCCCCGGGACAGGGGACCTACGAGCAGTACTTC. Translated, it gives CASSSPGQGTYEQYF.

The rearrangement joins TRBV28 to TRBJ1-5; the D is unclear. The germline V and J ends were trimmed by 5 bases and 11 bases, with 13 bases remaining between them. This CDR3 is 12 amino acids long. The germline gives CDR1 MDHEN, CDR2 SYDVKM. The CDR3 region is CASSDTLSAQHF. The DNA of the CDR3 is TGTGCCAGCAGTGATACACTATCAGCCCAGCATTTT.

This sequence joins TRBV23-1 and TRBJ1-3, with D unclear. TRBV23-1 qualifies as an ORF whose function is uncertain. CDR3 length: 18 amino acids. Trimming took off 0 bases at V and 0 bases at J, with 15 bases between the two ends. The CDR3 DNA reads TGCGCCAGCAGTCAATCGAAGGTCGCGGGTAGCTCTGGAAACACCATATATTTT. It specifies CASSQSKVAGSSGNTIYF.

A word on this clone: The sample holds other DNA sequences that translate to the same CDR3. This chain uses TRBV7-9 with TRBJ2-1, with 8 nucleotides matching TRBD2. V gave up 6 bases and J gave up 0 bases; unmatched junction bases: 4. Germline CDR1 is SEHNR and CDR2 is FQNEAQ (reference sequence). This CDR3 is 15 amino acids long. This CDR3 is CASSPTSGSYNEQFF. In nucleotides, the CDR3 is TGTGCCAGCAGTCCTACTAGCGGCTCCTACAATGAGCAGTTCTTC.

This clone was counted a few times. The V call is TRBV7-8, the J call TRBJ2-6; no clear D gene. V was shortened by 3 bases and J by 0 bases, with 6 bases between the two germline ends. Germline assignment: CDR1 SGHVS and CDR2 FQNEAQ. The CDR3 is 15 residues long. The CDR3: CASSFEFSGANVLTF. For the CDR3, the DNA is TGTGCCAGCAGCTTTGAGTTCTCTGGGGCCAACGTCCTGACTTTC. Variable domain in full (rest from reference TRBV7-8 and TRBJ2-6): GAGVSQSPRYKVAKRGQDVALRCDPISGHVSLFWYQQALGQGPEFLTYFQNEAQLDKSGLPSDRFFAERPEGSVSTLKIQRTQQEDSAVYLCASSFEFSGANVLTFGAGSRLTVL.